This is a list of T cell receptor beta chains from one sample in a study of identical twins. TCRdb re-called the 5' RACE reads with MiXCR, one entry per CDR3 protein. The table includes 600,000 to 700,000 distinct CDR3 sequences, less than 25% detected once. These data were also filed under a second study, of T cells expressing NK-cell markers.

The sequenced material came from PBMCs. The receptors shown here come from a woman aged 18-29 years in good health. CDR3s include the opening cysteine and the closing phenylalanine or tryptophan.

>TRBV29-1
CSVNLKLGNNNEQFF
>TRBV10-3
CAISPMNTEAFF
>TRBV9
CASSPRPGDADTQYF
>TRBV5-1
CASSPRGGGEKLFF
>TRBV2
CASSDPPRAGAYEQYF
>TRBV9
CASSGRGTDPIDYGYTF
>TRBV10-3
CAISFRDRTYEQYF
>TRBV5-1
CASNIGQNNEQFF
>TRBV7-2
CASSPPGLAGWYEQFF
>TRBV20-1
CSASEDEQFF
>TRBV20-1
CSARVAGKSNTGELFF
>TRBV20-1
CSARRTSGGETQYF
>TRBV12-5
CASGSEVEDGELFF
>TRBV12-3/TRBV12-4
CASARPPQSYEQYF
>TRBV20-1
CSARDPRGRTNEQFF
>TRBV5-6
CASSLTLGSAVYEQYF